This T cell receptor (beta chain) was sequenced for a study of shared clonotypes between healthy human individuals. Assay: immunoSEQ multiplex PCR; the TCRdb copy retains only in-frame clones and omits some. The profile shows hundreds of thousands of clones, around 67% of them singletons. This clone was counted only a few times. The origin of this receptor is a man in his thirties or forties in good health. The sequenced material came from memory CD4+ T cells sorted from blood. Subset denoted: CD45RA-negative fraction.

The CDR3 DNA reads as TGTGCCAGCAGTAGCGGGAGTGCGAGCTACAATGAGCAGTTCTTC. Translating gives CASSSGSASYNEQFF. The chain links TRBV7-9 to TRBJ2-1, with 9 nucleotides matching TRBD2. The CDR3 covers 15 residues. Germline lookup yields CDR1 SEHNR and CDR2 FQNEAQ (reference sequence). The ends lost 6 bases at V and 3 bases at J; junction bases unmatched: 6.